These T cell receptor beta chains were read from a single sample in a study of control samples from healthy donors and cancer patients. Assay used: immunoSEQ multiplex PCR; TCRdb lists only in-frame clones, some missing. This repertoire shows 90,000 or so clones, 86% found once; its top ten account for 1.3%. Sequencing was done on a sample of blood. These receptors originate from a woman in her 50s in good health. CDR3s include the opening cysteine and the closing phenylalanine or tryptophan. A D gene is named only where the DNA matches it firmly. Not every row has a clone size; where given, it reads once, few, many or a size class.

cdr3_aa cdr3_nt d_call v_call clone_size j_call
CASSIGQGGYGYTF TGTGCCAGTAGTATAGGTCAGGGGGGCTATGGCTACACCTTC TRBD1 TRBV19 NA TRBJ1-2
CASSVAGQGWGDTEAFF TGTGCCAGCAGCGTAGCGGGACAGGGATGGGGGGACACTGAAGCTTTCTTT TRBD1 TRBV9 NA TRBJ1-1
CASSFRERSPLHF TGTGCCAGCAGTTTCAGGGAGAGGTCACCCCTCCACTTT NA TRBV27 NA TRBJ1-6
CASSLPTSGILSGAKNIQYF TGTGCCAGCAGTCTCCCGACTAGCGGGATACTCTCCGGAGCCAAAAACATTCAGTACTTC TRBD2 TRBV28 NA TRBJ2-4
CASSLGPGQNYEQYF TGCGCCAGCAGCTTGGGCCCCGGACAGAACTACGAGCAGTACTTC NA TRBV5-1 NA TRBJ2-7
CASSPRTDSTEAFF TGTGCCAGCAGCCCCCGGACGGATAGCACTGAAGCTTTCTTT NA TRBV9 NA TRBJ1-1
CSVAGTDGNTIYF TGCAGCGTTGCTGGGACAGATGGAAACACCATATATTTT TRBD1 TRBV29-1 NA TRBJ1-3
CASSFMRGALLNEQFF TGTGCCAGCAGCTTTATGCGGGGGGCGTTACTCAATGAGCAGTTCTTC TRBD2 TRBV11-2 NA TRBJ2-1
CASSPSSGNTIYF TGTGCCAGCAGCCCCTCATCGGGAAACACCATATATTTT NA TRBV7-2 NA TRBJ1-3
CASRLGQGGTEAFF TGTGCCAGCAGACTTGGACAGGGAGGGACTGAAGCTTTCTTT TRBD1 TRBV6-6 NA TRBJ1-1
CASTQGGRNYGYTF TGTGCCAGTACCCAGGGGGGACGGAACTATGGCTACACCTTC TRBD1 TRBV19 NA TRBJ1-2
CSVEEGISGANVLTF TGCAGCGTTGAGGAGGGAATCTCCGGGGCCAACGTCCTGACTTTC NA TRBV29-1 NA TRBJ2-6
CASSPGGPNTEAFF TGCGCCAGCAGCCCCGGGGGCCCGAACACTGAAGCTTTCTTT NA TRBV5-1 NA TRBJ1-1
CASSMGRQYEAFF TGTGCCAGTAGTATGGGGAGGCAGTATGAGGCTTTCTTT NA TRBV19 NA TRBJ1-1
CASSLGQLYGYTF TGTGCCAGCAGCTTAGGGCAGCTCTATGGCTACACCTTC NA TRBV7-2 NA TRBJ1-2
CASRRQTNQPQHF TGTGCCAGCAGACGTCAGACCAATCAGCCCCAGCATTTT NA TRBV6-6 NA TRBJ1-5
CASSPRNRGLGEKLFF TGTGCCAGCTCACCACGGAACAGGGGGCTTGGAGAAAAACTGTTTTTT TRBD1 TRBV18 NA TRBJ1-4
CAISESGRTGLEGPKLFF TGTGCCATCAGTGAGTCGGGGCGGACCGGACTCGAGGGTCCCAAACTGTTTTTT NA TRBV10-3 NA TRBJ1-4
CASSYAFSWGYYEQYF TGTGCCAGCAGTTACGCGTTTTCTTGGGGCTACTACGAGCAGTACTTC NA TRBV6-5 NA TRBJ2-7
CASSDFSNQPQHF TGTGCCAGCAGTGATTTTAGCAATCAGCCCCAGCATTTT NA TRBV6-4 NA TRBJ1-5
CASSLSGGGVSETQYF TGTGCCAGCAGTTTATCGGGCGGGGGCGTTTCAGAGACCCAGTACTTC NA TRBV27 NA TRBJ2-5
CASSPRRAPYEQYF TGTGCCAGCAGCCCGAGGCGGGCCCCCTACGAGCAGTACTTC NA TRBV7-2 NA TRBJ2-7
CATSRGSGGRNTQYF TGTGCCACCAGCAGAGGGTCGGGGGGGAGGAATACGCAGTATTTT TRBD2 TRBV15 few TRBJ2-3
CASSVSNTDTQYF TGCGCCAGCAGCGTCTCGAACACAGATACGCAGTATTTT NA TRBV5-1 NA TRBJ2-3
CASSGDRDRGYEQYF TGCGCCAGCAGTGGAGATCGGGACAGGGGATACGAGCAGTACTTC TRBD1 TRBV10-1 NA TRBJ2-7
CASSQLAGRAKNIQYF TGTGCCAGCAGCCAACTAGCGGGGAGAGCCAAAAACATTCAGTACTTC TRBD2 TRBV4-2 once TRBJ2-4
CASSISELARNTGELFF TGTGCCAGTAGTATTAGTGAACTAGCGAGAAACACCGGGGAGCTGTTTTTT TRBD2 TRBV19 NA TRBJ2-2
CASSDMAGKGYTEAFF TGTGCCAGCAGTGATATGGCAGGGAAAGGGTACACTGAAGCTTTCTTT NA TRBV25-1 NA TRBJ1-1
CASSTVADTEAFF TGTGCCAGTAGCACAGTAGCGGACACTGAAGCTTTCTTT NA TRBV19 once TRBJ1-1
CAVGGTSGNTIYF TGTGCCGTGGGGGGAACCTCTGGAAACACCATATATTTT NA TRBV28 NA TRBJ1-3
CASIPKWEFDGYTF TGTGCCAGCATTCCGAAGTGGGAATTTGATGGCTACACCTTC NA TRBV6-5 NA TRBJ1-2
CASSLDRGTYGYTF TGTGCCAGCAGCTTAGACAGGGGCACCTATGGCTACACCTTC TRBD1 TRBV7-2 NA TRBJ1-2
CSVAPSGELFF TGCAGCGTTGCCCCGTCCGGGGAGCTGTTTTTT NA TRBV29-1 NA TRBJ2-2
CASSGQGGTDTQYF TGTGCCAGCTCGGGGCAAGGGGGCACAGATACGCAGTATTTT NA TRBV6-5 NA TRBJ2-3
CASSQGTSGHADTQYF TGTGCCAGCAGCCAAGGGACTAGCGGTCATGCAGATACGCAGTATTTT TRBD2 TRBV6-2/TRBV6-3 NA TRBJ2-3
CASSLGRGERTLELFF TGTGCCAGCAGCTTAGGCAGGGGGGAACGGACCCTAGAGCTGTTTTTT NA TRBV13 NA TRBJ2-2
CASSPSDREETQYF TGTGCCAGCTCACCGTCCGACAGGGAAGAGACCCAGTACTTC TRBD1 TRBV18 NA TRBJ2-5
CASSYSRWQGTEAFF TGTGCCAGCAGTTACTCTCGGTGGCAGGGGACTGAAGCTTTCTTT NA TRBV6-6 NA TRBJ1-1
CASSLGLAGAETQYF TGTGCCAGCAGCTTGGGACTAGCGGGAGCGGAGACCCAGTACTTC TRBD2 TRBV7-2 NA TRBJ2-5
CASSLGRASYEQYF TGTGCCAGCAGCCTCGGGAGGGCCTCCTACGAGCAGTACTTC TRBD2 TRBV11-3 NA TRBJ2-7
CASSASGTGGPYGYTF TGTGCCAGCAGCGCGTCCGGGACAGGAGGTCCATATGGCTACACCTTC TRBD1 TRBV9 NA TRBJ1-2
CASSPDRAGGELFF TGTGCCAGCAGCCCGGACAGGGCGGGTGGGGAGCTGTTTTTT TRBD1 TRBV7-2 few TRBJ2-2
CASSTDQLEVIQYF TGTGCCAGTAGTACCGATCAGCTGGAAGTCATTCAGTACTTC NA TRBV19 once TRBJ2-4